What follows are 17 T cell receptor beta chains derived from one specimen sequenced in a study of shared clonotypes between healthy human individuals. The table came from immunoSEQ multiplex PCR; TCRdb's copy has only in-frame clones and leaves some out. This table has about 800,000 clones, approximately 96% appearing once. Naive CD8 cells were CD45RO-negative, positively selected for CCR7, excluding terminally differentiated effector memory CD45RA+ cells. Sequenced: naive CD8+ T cells sorted from blood. The receptor set was obtained from a young man in good health.

This sequence joins TRBV7-8 and TRBJ1-1; no definite D call. V was pared by 2 bases and J by 0 bases, with 13 bases between. The CDR3 is made up of 16 amino acids. Germline CDR1 and CDR2: SGHVS and FQNEAQ. DNA for the CDR3: TGTGCCAGCAGCTTAATATGGACTGGGATGAACACTGAAGCTTTCTTT. Protein: CASSLIWTGMNTEAFF. Filled out from reference TRBV7-8 and TRBJ1-1, the complete variable domain reads GAGVSQSPRYKVAKRGQDVALRCDPISGHVSLFWYQQALGQGPEFLTYFQNEAQLDKSGLPSDRFFAERPEGSVSTLKIQRTQQEDSAVYLCASSLIWTGMNTEAFFGQGTRLTVV.

In this sample, this clone turned up once. This chain links TRBV2 with TRBJ1-5, with D unresolved. Trimming shortened V by 8 bases and J by 5 bases, and 22 bases separated the two germline ends. Germline CDR1 and CDR2: SNHLY and FYNNEI. This CDR3 is built from 16 residues. DNA of the CDR3: TGTGCCAGCGGTGTTACAGACTCAAGCCAGGATCAGCCCCAGCATTTT. It is translated as CASGVTDSSQDQPQHF. The full variable domain, completed using reference TRBV2 and TRBJ1-5, is EPEVTQTPSHQVTQMGQEVILRCVPISNHLYFYWYRQILGQKVEFLVSFYNNEISEKSEIFDDQFSVERPDGSNFTLKIRSTKLEDSAMYFCASGVTDSSQDQPQHFGDGTRLSIL.

The rearrangement uses TRBV4-2 and TRBJ2-1; 11 bases align to TRBD2. The ends lost 0 bases at V and 2 bases at J; junction bases unmatched: 9. The germline V gene encodes CDR1 LGHNA and CDR2 YNFKEQ. This CDR3 region has 19 residues. CDR3 region: CASSQDLLAGEVPYNEQFF. CDR3 nucleotides: TGTGCCAGCAGCCAAGATTTACTAGCGGGAGAAGTACCCTACAATGAGCAGTTCTTC.

The chain recombines TRBV28 with TRBJ2-5; D might be TRBD1 or TRBD2, each matching 5 bases. V shed 1 base and J shed 2 bases, with 11 bases lying between them. The CDR3 contains 15 residues. Germline V gives CDR1 MDHEN, CDR2 SYDVKM. The CDR3 protein is CASSLSGTGQETQYF. In DNA, the CDR3 is TGTGCCAGCAGTTTATCTGGGACGGGACAAGAGACCCAGTACTTC.

This chain links TRBV5-5 with TRBJ2-7; 7 nucleotides line up with TRBD2. CDR1 and CDR2 (germline): SGHKS, YYEKEE (reference sequence). CDR3 length: 18 amino acids. J was trimmed by 2 bases and V by 4 bases; bases with no gene match: 18. The CDR3 spells CASSTRDYSFGRAYEQYF. The CDR3 coding sequence is TGTGCCAGCAGCACCCGGGACTATAGTTTTGGGCGAGCCTACGAGCAGTACTTC. Based on the CDR3 plus reference TRBV5-5 and TRBJ2-7, the full variable domain is DAGVTQSPTHLIKTRGQQVTLRCSPISGHKSVSWYQQVLGQGPQFIFQYYEKEERGRGNFPDRFSARQFPNYSSELNVNALLLGDSALYLCASSTRDYSFGRAYEQYFGPGTRLTVT.

The rearrangement joins TRBV11-3 to TRBJ2-1; 8 bases line up with TRBD2. The CDR3 loop spans 16 amino acids. V gave up 5 bases and J gave up 7 bases; unmatched junction bases: 13. Germline assignment: CDR1 SGHNT and CDR2 YENEEA. Written as DNA, the CDR3 is TGTGCCAGCAGCAACACCGGGACTAGTCGCTTGAATGAGCAGTTCTTC. Encoded protein: CASSNTGTSRLNEQFF.

The chain has TRBV28 and TRBJ2-1; TRBD2 might be the D (5 bases). CDR3 size: 15 residues. The V gene lost 2 bases and the J gene lost 9 bases, with 17 bases spanning the gap. CDR1 is MDHEN and CDR2 is SYDVKM in the germline V gene. CDR3 nucleotides: TGTGCCAGCAGTTTAATCCCCGAGGGCCGGGGTGAGCAGTTCTTC. It translates to CASSLIPEGRGEQFF.

The rearrangement joins TRBV4-1 to TRBJ2-1; maybe TRBD2 (6 bases). The V and J ends lost 1 base and 4 bases respectively, with 20 bases between them. Germline V gives CDR1 MGHRA, CDR2 YSYEKL. The CDR3 has 18 amino acids. The CDR3 bases are TGCGCCAGCAGCCAAGCGTCTTATAGCGGAGACTTTTACAATGAGCAGTTCTTC. Amino acids: CASSQASYSGDFYNEQFF.

V is TRBV29-1 and J is TRBJ2-1; D is undetermined. This CDR3 is 14 amino acids long. V was pared by 6 bases and J by 0 bases, with 12 bases between. The germline gives CDR1 SQVTM, CDR2 ANQGSEA. CDR3 sequence reads: CSVMTLSSYNEQFF. The CDR3 DNA reads as TGCAGCGTCATGACCCTGAGCTCCTACAATGAGCAGTTCTTC.

This sequence joins TRBV7-2 and TRBJ2-7, with TRBD2 as a possible D gene (6 bases). The ends were cut back, 5 bases at V and 4 bases at J, with 9 bases in the middle. The germline gives CDR1 SGHTA, CDR2 FQGNSA. The CDR3 is 12 amino acids. CDR3 DNA sequence: TGTGCCAGCAGCGGCGGGGATTACGAGCAGTACTTC. Translating gives CASSGGDYEQYF.

This chain joins TRBV5-6 and TRBJ1-4; 8 nucleotides match TRBD1. Germline V lookup: CDR1 SGHDT, CDR2 YYEEEE. This CDR3 is built from 14 residues. After removal of 5 bases from V and 16 bases from J, the junction contained 16 bases not matched to a gene. The CDR3: CASSLTGDVERKFF. The CDR3 DNA reads TGTGCCAGCAGTCTGACAGGGGATGTGGAAAGGAAGTTTTTT.

This sequence joins TRBV28 and TRBJ2-3, with 9 positions matching TRBD1. Germline V CDR1 and CDR2: MDHEN, SYDVKM. V dropped 5 bases and J dropped 5; count of bases not matched to a gene: 11. This CDR3 region has 16 residues. For the CDR3, the DNA is TGTGCCAGCAGTACCTCCCGGGACAGGGAAAAAGATACGCAGTATTTT. Protein product: CASSTSRDREKDTQYF.

This chain connects TRBV7-9 to TRBJ2-3; a possible D gene is TRBD1 (6 bases). The CDR3 has 16 residues. The V gene's germline CDR1 is SEHNR and CDR2 FQNEAQ (reference sequence). Trimming pared 3 bases from V and 0 bases from J, leaving 13 bases between. This chain's CDR3 is CASSFPRTASTDTQYF. CDR3 nucleotides: TGTGCCAGCAGCTTCCCTAGGACAGCAAGCACAGATACGCAGTATTTT.

The V gene is TRBV28, the J gene TRBJ2-7, with unresolved D. Trimming cost V 7 bases and J 2 bases, with 9 bases left between them. Germline-derived CDR1 and CDR2 are MDHEN and SYDVKM. The CDR3 has 12 residues. The CDR3 sequence is CASTPRPYEQYF. DNA of the CDR3: TGTGCCAGCACCCCACGACCCTACGAGCAGTACTTC.

The chain recombines TRBV9 with TRBJ1-2, with a weak D call TRBD1 (5 bases). This CDR3 spans 12 amino acids. The V gene lost 6 bases and the J gene lost 5 bases, with 11 bases spanning the gap. Germline lookup yields CDR1 SGDLS and CDR2 YYNGEE. The CDR3 region is CASTGMKYGYTF. The DNA of the CDR3 is TGTGCCAGCACAGGGATGAAGTATGGCTACACCTTC.

This clone was recorded once. This chain joins TRBV15 and TRBJ1-5; the match to TRBD1 covers 7 bases. V was pared by 6 bases and J by 6 bases, with 2 bases of the junction left unmatched. Germline CDR1 reads LNHNV; CDR2 reads YYDKDF (reference sequence). CDR3 length equals 12 residues. The CDR3 loop reads CATRQGSQPQHF. The CDR3 bases are TGTGCCACCAGACAGGGGTCTCAGCCCCAGCATTTT.

The chain carries TRBV19 and TRBJ2-1, with TRBD1 matching 7 bases. CDR1 and CDR2 (germline): LNHDA, SQIVND (reference sequence). This CDR3 is built from 13 residues. V dropped 6 bases and J dropped 7; count of bases not matched to a gene: 6. The CDR3 loop is CASSALQGNEQFF. The CDR3 DNA reads as TGTGCCAGTAGCGCACTACAGGGGAATGAGCAGTTCTTC.